This TCR beta chain was identified in a study of T-cell reconstitution after alpha-beta-depleted transplantation in children. Unique molecular identifiers were incorporated into the prepared TCRbeta library. MiXCR, applied by TCRdb to the PCR reads, yields one record per CDR3 protein. Of just under 550,000 distinct CDR3 sequences in the sample, 18% are singletons; the top ten hold less than 4%. V was clipped by 5 bases and J by 1 base, with 10 bases between them. There are 14 residues in the CDR3. Germline CDR1 reads SGHAT; CDR2 reads FQDESV (reference sequence). This clonotype was observed many times.

The V gene is TRBV11-1, the J gene TRBJ2-3; D perhaps matches TRBD2 (5 bases). The TCR originated in a human donor who donated a stem cell graft to a child with acute lymphoblastic leukemia. The source was PBMCs from the stem cell graft donor, collected from the stem cell graft. The CDR3 region is CASSPGSGTDTQYF. In DNA, the CDR3 is TGTGCCAGCAGCCCTGGGAGCGGCACAGATACGCAGTATTTT.